The next 27 T cell receptor beta chains were all read from a single sample in a study of cytomegalovirus exposure and HLA in healthy donors. PCR primers comprised 60 Vbeta and 13 Jbeta primers. Sequencing used immunoSEQ multiplex PCR; TCRdb keeps in-frame clones, though not all of them. Of around 220,000 clones listed, 75% to 80% are singletons. Source material: PBMCs. Receptors were obtained from a man between 18 and 29 years old in good health and CMV-seronegative.

The J gene is TRBJ2-1, the V gene TRBV19, with 7 bases lining up with TRBD1. V dropped 7 bases and J dropped 1; count of bases not matched to a gene: 10. CDR1 is LNHDA and CDR2 is SQIVND in the germline V gene (reference sequence). This CDR3 comprises 16 residues. CDR3 sequence: CASTNSPGQSYNEQFF. CDR3 coding DNA: TGTGCCAGTACCAATTCACCGGGACAGTCCTACAATGAGCAGTTCTTC.

This chain joins TRBV9 and TRBJ2-5; D ambiguous. Germline CDR1 reads SGDLS; CDR2 reads YYNGEE. The CDR3 consists of 13 residues. V lost 0 bases, J lost 3 bases, and 6 bases lay in between. CDR3 sequence: CASSVGSEETQYF. The DNA of the CDR3 is TGTGCCAGCAGCGTAGGATCAGAAGAGACCCAGTACTTC.

This chain links TRBV6-1 with TRBJ1-1; D possibly corresponds to TRBD1 (6 bases). The germline V and J ends were trimmed by 10 bases and 3 bases, with 15 bases remaining between them. Germline assignment: CDR1 MNHNS and CDR2 SASEGT. The CDR3 totals 13 residues. The CDR3 nucleotides read TGTGCCACCCGGACAGCAGCCTACACTGAAGCTTTCTTT. It encodes CATRTAAYTEAFF.

The V and J genes are TRBV19 and TRBJ2-7; no definite D call. Germline CDR1 and CDR2: LNHDA and SQIVND (reference sequence). This CDR3 is built from 13 residues. V dropped 0 bases and J dropped 1 base, with 4 bases sitting between them. The CDR3 nucleotides are TGTGCCAGTAGTATAGACAGTTCCTACGAGCAGTACTTC. It translates to CASSIDSSYEQYF. Combining the CDR3 with reference TRBV19 and TRBJ2-7 gives the whole variable domain DGGITQSPKYLFRKEGQNVTLSCEQNLNHDAMYWYRQDPGQGLRLIYYSQIVNDFQKGDIAEGYSVSREKKESFPLTVTSAQKNPTAFYLCASSIDSSYEQYFGPGTRLTVT.

V and J are TRBV6-5 and TRBJ1-5; tentatively, D is TRBD1 (5 bases). The V and J ends lost 6 bases and 6 bases respectively, with 12 bases between them. CDR1 is MNHEY, CDR2 SVGAGI, per germline. The CDR3 sequence is 13 residues long. CDR3 sequence: CASSRPGGQPQHF. The CDR3 nucleotides read TGTGCCAGCAGCCGGCCGGGGGGTCAGCCCCAGCATTTT.

The chain joins TRBV13 to TRBJ1-2; unclear D gene. Germline V gene data show CDR1 as PRHDT and CDR2 as FYEKMQ (reference sequence). CDR3 length equals 15 residues. The V end lost 5 bases, the J end lost 4 bases, and 17 bases lay between the germline ends. The CDR3 nucleotides are TGTGCCAGCAGCGGGCCTGTGGAGGACCCCTATGGCTACACCTTC. This translates into CASSGPVEDPYGYTF. The full variable domain, completed using reference TRBV13 and TRBJ1-2, is AAGVIQSPRHLIKEKRETATLKCYPIPRHDTVYWYQQGPGQDPQFLISFYEKMQSDKGSIPDRFSAQQFSDYHSELNMSSLELGDSALYFCASSGPVEDPYGYTFGSGTRLTVV.

This clone was counted only a few times. This chain uses TRBV18 with TRBJ2-7; D not resolved. The CDR3 extends over 15 amino acids. CDR1 is KGHSH, CDR2 LQKENI, per germline. The V end was cut by 2 bases, the J end by 2 bases, with 13 bases between. In DNA, the CDR3 is TGTGCCAGCTCACCAGAACAGCATTTCACCTACGAGCAGTACTTC. This sequence encodes CASSPEQHFTYEQYF.

This chain uses TRBV6-5 with TRBJ1-4; no reliable D call. Germline loops: CDR1 MNHEY, CDR2 SVGAGI. With 5 bases removed from V and 3 bases from J, the gap between germline ends came to 4 bases. There are 12 residues in the CDR3. CDR3 amino acids: CASSPSNEKLFF. Here the CDR3 DNA reads TGTGCCAGCAGTCCTTCTAATGAAAAACTGTTTTTT.

On this clone: At one end the junction does not follow the germline gene, possibly because of a read error. The CDR3 spells CASSPGLAGGVVHNEQFF. The DNA for the CDR3 is TGTGCTAGCAGCCCGGGACTAGCGGGAGGGGTGGTGCACAATGAGCAGTTCTTC. V gene TRBV7-7 combines with J gene TRBJ2-1; the match to TRBD2 covers 16 bases. The CDR3 length is 18 residues. The germline CDR1 and CDR2 sequences are SSHAT and FNYEAQ (reference sequence). Combining the CDR3 with reference TRBV7-7 and TRBJ2-1 gives the whole variable domain GAGVSQSPRYKVTKRGQDVTLRCDPISSHATLYWYQQALGQGPEFLTYFNYEAQPDKSGLPSDRFSAERPEGSISTLTIQRTEQRDSAMYRCASSPGLAGGVVHNEQFFGPGTRLTVL.

This clone is a singleton in its sample. The CDR3 coding sequence is TGTGCCTGGAGTGTACAAGGGGGCGTCTCTGGAAACACCATATATTTT. As protein: CAWSVQGGVSGNTIYF. The chain has TRBV30 and TRBJ1-3, with TRBD1 matching 7 bases. Germline assignment: CDR1 GTSNPN and CDR2 SVGIG (reference sequence). This CDR3 spans 16 amino acids. The junction had 5 bases not matched to a gene; V was cut back by 0 bases and J by 0 bases.

Turning to this clone: One junction end disagrees with the germline gene, perhaps due to a read error. V usage is TRBV30 and J usage is TRBJ2-6; the match to TRBD2 covers 12 bases. The CDR3 sequence is 18 residues long. From germline, CDR1 is GTSNPN and CDR2 SVGIG (reference sequence). The CDR3 here is CAWSGASGGASGANILTF. The CDR3 DNA follows: TGTGCCTGGAGTGGGGCTAGCGGGGGGGCTTCTGGGGCCAACATCCTGACTTTC.

This chain uses TRBV19 with TRBJ1-5; TRBD1 matches at 10 bases. The CDR3 has 14 amino acids. Germline CDR1 is LNHDA and CDR2 is SQIVND (reference sequence). V dropped 7 bases and J dropped 6; count of bases not matched to a gene: 6. This CDR3 is CASNRDRGVQPQHF. DNA of the CDR3: TGTGCCAGTAACCGGGACAGGGGAGTTCAGCCCCAGCATTTT.

The V call is TRBV29-1, the J call TRBJ1-1; TRBD1 might be the D (5 bases). The V end lost 4 bases, the J end lost 3 bases, and 18 bases lay between the germline ends. Germline assignment: CDR1 SQVTM and CDR2 ANQGSEA. The CDR3 runs to 15 residues. The CDR3 DNA is TGCAGCGTTGGGGGACTAGGAGGGCAGGACACTGAAGCTTTCTTT. Translating it yields CSVGGLGGQDTEAFF.

This clone has only a few counts. The V and J genes are TRBV4-2 and TRBJ2-2; TRBD1 aligns across 7 bases. Looked up from germline, CDR1 is LGHNA and CDR2 is YNFKEQ. The CDR3 loop spans 15 amino acids. V dropped 5 bases and J dropped 2; count of bases not matched to a gene: 5. For the CDR3, the DNA is TGTGCCAGCAGCAACGACAGGGCCAACACCGGGGAGCTGTTTTTT. Translated, it gives CASSNDRANTGELFF.

The rearrangement joins TRBV30 to TRBJ2-3; 9 bases agree with TRBD1. Germline V gene lookup returns CDR1 GTSNPN and CDR2 SVGIG (reference sequence). This CDR3 is 14 amino acids long. J lost 3 bases, V lost 2 bases, and 3 bases had no gene match. The CDR3 DNA reads TGTGCCTGGAGTCCGGGACAGGGTACAGATACGCAGTATTTT. Its translation is CAWSPGQGTDTQYF.

This chain joins TRBV30 and TRBJ2-2; D is ambiguous. Germline V gene data show CDR1 as GTSNPN and CDR2 as SVGIG (reference sequence). This CDR3 is built from 12 residues. V dropped 2 bases and J dropped 5 bases, with 6 bases sitting between them. Here the CDR3 DNA reads TGTGCCTGGAGTCGCGGTACCGGGGAGCTGTTTTTT. Protein: CAWSRGTGELFF.

V gene TRBV6-5 combines with J gene TRBJ1-1; D not resolved. V lost 2 bases to trimming and J lost 4 bases, with 5 bases between them. CDR3 length: 12 residues. CDR1 and CDR2 from the germline V gene are MNHEY and SVGAGI. The CDR3 sequence: CASSYGGTEAFF. CDR3 bases: TGTGCCAGCAGTTACGGCGGCACTGAAGCTTTCTTT.

This clone was observed once. The chain recombines TRBV29-1 with TRBJ1-1; a weak D match, TRBD1 (5 bases). The V gene's germline CDR1 is SQVTM and CDR2 ANQGSEA. The CDR3 loop spans 13 amino acids. V gave up 0 bases and J gave up 5 bases, with 10 bases separating them. CDR3 amino acids: CSVEEGGATEAFF. The CDR3 DNA sequence: TGCAGCGTTGAAGAGGGGGGAGCTACTGAAGCTTTCTTT.

The CDR3 is CASSSGIANTGELFF. CDR3 bases: TGTGCCAGCAGTTCCGGGATCGCGAACACCGGGGAGCTGTTTTTT. The genes are TRBV5-6 and TRBJ2-2; D is perhaps TRBD2 (5 bases). V was clipped by 5 bases and J by 0 bases, with 11 bases between them. The CDR3 length is 15 residues. The germline CDR1 and CDR2 sequences are SGHDT and YYEEEE.

This chain joins TRBV27 and TRBJ2-1; tentatively, D is TRBD1 (5 bases). The CDR3 consists of 16 residues. Between the trimmed V and J ends, which lost 5 bases and 0 bases, there was a span of 14 bases. The germline gives CDR1 MNHEY, CDR2 SMNVEV (reference sequence). The CDR3 sequence is CASSIRQLSSYNEQFF. CDR3 nucleotide sequence: TGTGCCAGCAGTATAAGACAGTTGAGCTCCTACAATGAGCAGTTCTTC.

A few counts support this clone. CDR3 amino acids: CASRRADEQYF. The CDR3 region has the DNA TGTGCCAGCAGACGTGCGGACGAGCAGTACTTC. The chain joins TRBV6-5 to TRBJ2-7; D call uncertain. The CDR3 sequence is 11 residues long. Trimming took off 6 bases at V and 5 bases at J, with 8 bases between the two ends. CDR1 is MNHEY and CDR2 is SVGAGI in the germline V gene.

The CDR3 here is CASSFRLLAGTDTQYF. CDR3 nucleotides: TGTGCCAGCAGTTTCCGACTACTAGCAGGCACAGATACGCAGTATTTT. The chain employs TRBV28 and TRBJ2-3, with D possibly matching TRBD2 (6 bases). The CDR3 consists of 16 residues. Trimming shortened V by 3 bases and J by 1 base, and 14 bases separated the two germline ends. Germline V lookup: CDR1 MDHEN, CDR2 SYDVKM.

Turning to this clone: The same CDR3 can be traced to other DNA sequences in this sample. The rearrangement links TRBV6-5 to TRBJ2-7; TRBD2 aligns across 7 bases. Germline assignment: CDR1 MNHEY and CDR2 SVGAGI. This CDR3 has 14 residues. V lost 6 bases to trimming and J lost 0 bases; unmatched junction nucleotides: 5. The CDR3 spells CASSSSGSSYEQYF. The CDR3 DNA sequence: TGTGCCAGCAGCTCTAGCGGTTCCTCCTACGAGCAGTACTTC.

The chain is built from TRBV11-3 and TRBJ2-3; a weak D match, TRBD2 (5 bases). Germline lookup yields CDR1 SGHNT and CDR2 YENEEA. The CDR3 contains 12 residues. Trimming cost V 7 bases and J 1 base, with 6 bases left between them. This CDR3 is CASNSGTDTQYF. The CDR3 nucleotides read TGTGCCAGCAATAGCGGCACAGATACGCAGTATTTT.

This chain connects TRBV27 to TRBJ1-2; perhaps TRBD1 as D (6 bases). The germline gives CDR1 MNHEY, CDR2 SMNVEV (reference sequence). The V gene lost 7 bases and the J gene lost 1 base, with 13 bases spanning the gap. The CDR3 length is 14 residues. The CDR3 bases are TGTGCCAGCACAAGACAGGATGGTAACTATGGCTACACCTTC. Protein: CASTRQDGNYGYTF.

This CDR3 reads CASSPNSGNTIYF. In nucleotides, the CDR3 is TGTGCCAGTAGTCCCAACTCTGGAAACACCATATATTTT. The J gene is TRBJ1-3, the V gene TRBV19; D is undetermined. This CDR3 spans 13 amino acids. V was shortened by 5 bases and J by 0 bases, with 5 bases between the two germline ends. Germline values: CDR1 LNHDA, CDR2 SQIVND (reference sequence).

This clone was seen more than once but under ten times. The V gene is TRBV10-3, the J gene TRBJ2-5, with TRBD2 matching over 14 bases. Germline V CDR1 and CDR2: ENHRY, SYGVKD. J gave up 3 bases and V 6 bases, and 6 bases lay outside the gene matches. The CDR3 runs 16 residues. The CDR3 region is CAISPGTSGSKETQYF. The CDR3 nucleotides are TGTGCCATCAGCCCCGGGACTAGCGGGAGTAAAGAGACCCAGTACTTC.